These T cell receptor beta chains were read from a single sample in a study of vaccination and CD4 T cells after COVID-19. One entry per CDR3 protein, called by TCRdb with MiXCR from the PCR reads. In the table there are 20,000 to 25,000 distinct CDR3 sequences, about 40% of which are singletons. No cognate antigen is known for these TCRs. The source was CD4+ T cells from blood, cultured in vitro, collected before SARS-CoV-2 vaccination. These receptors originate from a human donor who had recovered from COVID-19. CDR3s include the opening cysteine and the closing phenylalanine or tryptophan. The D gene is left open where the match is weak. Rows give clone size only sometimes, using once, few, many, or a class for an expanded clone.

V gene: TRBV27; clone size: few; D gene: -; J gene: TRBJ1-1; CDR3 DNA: TGTGCCAGCAGTAACCGGGGACCTAACACTGAAGCTTTCTTT; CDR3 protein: CASSNRGPNTEAFF
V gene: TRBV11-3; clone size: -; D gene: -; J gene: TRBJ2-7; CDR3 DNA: TGTGCCAGCAGCTTAGATCCCACAGGGACCCACGAGCAGTACTTC; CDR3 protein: CASSLDPTGTHEQYF
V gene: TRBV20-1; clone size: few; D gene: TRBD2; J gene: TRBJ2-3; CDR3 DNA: TGCAGTGCTAGATCTGAGAGCGGGGGGTCCCCAGATACGCAGTATTTT; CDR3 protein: CSARSESGGSPDTQYF
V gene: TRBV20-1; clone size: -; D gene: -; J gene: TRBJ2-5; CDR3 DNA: TGCAGTGCTGCCTCGGCCCAAGAGACCCAGTACTTC; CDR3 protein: CSAASAQETQYF
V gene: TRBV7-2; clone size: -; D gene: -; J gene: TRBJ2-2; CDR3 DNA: TGTGCCAGCAGCATTCCGCGGGCCGGGGAGCTGTTTTTT; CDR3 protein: CASSIPRAGELFF
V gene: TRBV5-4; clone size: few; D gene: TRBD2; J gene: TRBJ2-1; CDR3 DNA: TGTGCCAGCAGCGGACTAGCGGGGGGAGATTACAATGAGCAGTTCTTC; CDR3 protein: CASSGLAGGDYNEQFF
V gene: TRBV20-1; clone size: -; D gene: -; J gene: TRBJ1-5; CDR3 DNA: TGCAGTGCTAGGGGCAGTTCCAATCAGCCCCAGCATTTT; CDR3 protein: CSARGSSNQPQHF
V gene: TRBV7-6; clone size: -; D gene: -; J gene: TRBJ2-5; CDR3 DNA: TGTGCCAGCAGCTTATCGACCGGGTGGCAAGAGACCCAGTACTTC; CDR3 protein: CASSLSTGWQETQYF
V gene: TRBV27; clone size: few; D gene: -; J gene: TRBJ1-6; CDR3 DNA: TGTGCCAGCAGCTCCAACTCCGGGACGGGTGAATATAATTCACCCCTCCACTTT; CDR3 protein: CASSSNSGTGEYNSPLHF
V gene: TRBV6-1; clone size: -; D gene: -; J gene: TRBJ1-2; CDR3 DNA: TGTGCCAGCAGGGGAGGCTCATCTTATGGCTACACCTTC; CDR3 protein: CASRGGSSYGYTF
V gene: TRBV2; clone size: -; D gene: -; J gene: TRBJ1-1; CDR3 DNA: TGTGCCAGCATTAGAGTAAGGCCTGAAGCTTTCTTT; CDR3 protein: CASIRVRPEAFF
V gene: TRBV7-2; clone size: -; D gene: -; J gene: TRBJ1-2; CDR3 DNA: TGTGCCAGCACCTCGGCTGGCGGGGGATTCTATGGCTACACCTTC; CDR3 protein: CASTSAGGGFYGYTF